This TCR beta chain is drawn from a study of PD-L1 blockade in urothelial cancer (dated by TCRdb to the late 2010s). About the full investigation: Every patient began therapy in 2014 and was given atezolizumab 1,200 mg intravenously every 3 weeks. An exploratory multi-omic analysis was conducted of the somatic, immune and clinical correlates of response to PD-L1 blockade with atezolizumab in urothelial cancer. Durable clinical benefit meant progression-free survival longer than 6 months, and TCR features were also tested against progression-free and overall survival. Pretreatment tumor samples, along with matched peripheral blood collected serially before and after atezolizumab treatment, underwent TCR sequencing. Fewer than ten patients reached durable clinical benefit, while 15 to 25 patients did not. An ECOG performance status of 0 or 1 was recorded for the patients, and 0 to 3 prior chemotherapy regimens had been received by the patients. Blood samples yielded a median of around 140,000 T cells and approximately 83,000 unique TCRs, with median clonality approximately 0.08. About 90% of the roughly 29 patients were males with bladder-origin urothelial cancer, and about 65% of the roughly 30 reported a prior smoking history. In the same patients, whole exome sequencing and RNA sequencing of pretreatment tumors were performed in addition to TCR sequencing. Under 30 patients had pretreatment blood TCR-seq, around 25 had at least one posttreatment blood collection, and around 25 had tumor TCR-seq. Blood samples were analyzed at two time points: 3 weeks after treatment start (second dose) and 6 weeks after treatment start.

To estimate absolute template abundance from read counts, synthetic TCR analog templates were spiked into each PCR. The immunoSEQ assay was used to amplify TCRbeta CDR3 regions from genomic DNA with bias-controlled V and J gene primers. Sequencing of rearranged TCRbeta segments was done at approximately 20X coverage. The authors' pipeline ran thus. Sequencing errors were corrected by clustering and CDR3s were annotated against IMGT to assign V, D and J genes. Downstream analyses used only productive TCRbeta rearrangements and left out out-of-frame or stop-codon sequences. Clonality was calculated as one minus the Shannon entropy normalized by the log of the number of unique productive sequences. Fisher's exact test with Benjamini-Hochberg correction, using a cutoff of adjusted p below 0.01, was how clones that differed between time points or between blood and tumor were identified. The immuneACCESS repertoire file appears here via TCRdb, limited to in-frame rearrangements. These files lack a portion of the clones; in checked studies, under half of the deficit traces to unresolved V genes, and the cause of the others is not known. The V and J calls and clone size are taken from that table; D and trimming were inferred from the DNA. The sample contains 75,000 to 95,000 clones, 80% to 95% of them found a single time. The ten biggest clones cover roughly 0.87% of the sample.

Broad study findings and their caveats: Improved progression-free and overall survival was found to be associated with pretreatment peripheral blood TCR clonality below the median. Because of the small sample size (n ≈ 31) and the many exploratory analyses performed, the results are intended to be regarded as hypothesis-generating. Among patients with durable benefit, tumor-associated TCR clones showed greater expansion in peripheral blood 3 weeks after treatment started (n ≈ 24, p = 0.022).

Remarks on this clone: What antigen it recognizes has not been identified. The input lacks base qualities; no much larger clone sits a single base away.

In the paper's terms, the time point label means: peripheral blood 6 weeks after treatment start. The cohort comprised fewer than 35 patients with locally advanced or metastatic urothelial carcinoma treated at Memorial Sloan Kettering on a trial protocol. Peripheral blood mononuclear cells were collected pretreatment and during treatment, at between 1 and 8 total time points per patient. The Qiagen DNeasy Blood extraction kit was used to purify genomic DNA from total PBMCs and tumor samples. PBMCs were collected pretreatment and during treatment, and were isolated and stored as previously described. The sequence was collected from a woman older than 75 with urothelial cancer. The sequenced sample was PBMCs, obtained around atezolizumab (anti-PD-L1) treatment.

The CDR3 region has the sequence CASRTAGRELTDTQYF. The DNA sequence is TGTGCCAGCAGGACTGCTGGGCGGGAGTTGACAGATACGCAGTATTTT. The chain is encoded by TRBV5-4 joined to TRBJ2-3; 7 central bases correspond to TRBD2. Taken from the germline V gene (reference sequence), the CDR1 and CDR2 loops are SGHNT and YYREEE. Here V drops 5 bases and J drops 3 bases, and the junction holds 12 bases not matched to any gene. Spanning cysteine to phenylalanine, the CDR3 consists of 16 amino acids. Only CDR3 DNA is held: 48 bases, read in frame from base 1.